This TCR beta chain was captured by sequencing in a study of T cells in tumors after PD-1 blockade. This CDR3 spans 16 amino acids. The germline CDR1 and CDR2 sequences are SGHRS and YFSETQ. V was cut by 4 bases and J by 7 bases, with 23 bases left in between. Profiled with immunoSEQ multiplex PCR; TCRdb holds only in-frame clones, not every one. The sample lists approximately 35,000 clones, over 75% occurring once. This receptor was identified in a human donor with basal cell carcinoma. Sequencing was performed on PBMCs, taken before anti-PD-1 treatment. V is TRBV5-1 and J is TRBJ2-5; no definite D call. DNA for the CDR3: TGCGCCAGCAGCCTGTTGCCGGCGACGGTTGTAGGGACCCAGTACTTC. It yields the protein CASSLLPATVVGTQYF. The variable domain in full, completed from reference TRBV5-1 and TRBJ2-5, reads KAGVTQTPRYLIKTRGQQVTLSCSPISGHRSVSWYQQTPGQGLQFLFEYFSETQRNKGNFPGRFSGRQFSNSRSEMNVSTLELGDSALYLCASSLLPATVVGTQYFGPGTRLLVL.